This entry describes one T cell receptor (beta chain). The record originates from a study of blood T cell repertoires in COVID-19. In the study overall: Samples of COVID-19 (acute and convalescent) were obtained from the United States, Italy and Spain. T cells, B-cell-depleted T cells, or PBMCs supplied cDNA or gDNA.

Source study methods: Scientists estimated how many nucleated cells there were by amplifying reference gene primers. The table came from immunoSEQ multiplex PCR; TCRdb's copy has only in-frame clones and leaves some out. V and J calls plus clone size are reproduced from that table; the DNA served to infer D and trimming. The sample records fewer than 300,000 clones, approximately 88% being singletons. Unmatched junction bases numbered 6, after V lost 3 bases and J lost 4 bases. The germline V gene encodes CDR1 SGDLS and CDR2 YYNGEE. The CDR3 loop spans 15 amino acids. This receptor was identified in a middle-aged woman with acute COVID-19. The chain joins TRBV9 to TRBJ1-4, with TRBD1 identical over 7 bases. Sequencing was carried out using PBMCs or T cells enriched from blood (not recorded which). Here the CDR3 reads CASSATTGRNEKLFF. The CDR3 bases are TGTGCCAGCAGCGCAACGACAGGGCGTAATGAAAAACTGTTTTTT.